This T cell receptor (beta chain) was captured in a study of OX40 agonist ivuxolimab in advanced cancers. Background on the study: Partial responses were seen in three patients, one with hepatocellular carcinoma and two with cutaneous melanoma. Study-level results: Some of the nonresponding patients also showed low levels of normalized T-cell clonal expansion.

Worth noting for this clone: Its antigen is undetermined. The identical CDR3 is also encoded by other nucleotide sequences in the sample.

The cohort excluded patients with autoimmune disease history or systemic immunosuppression. CDR1 is SGHRS, CDR2 YFSETQ, per germline. This CDR3 contains 14 residues. V lost 4 bases, J lost 1 base, and 4 bases stayed unmatched. Clones were read by immunoSEQ multiplex PCR, and TCRdb kept only the in-frame ones, dropping some. The sample has about 59,000 clones, 85% to 90% seen once. The material sequenced was CD4+ or CD8+ T cells sorted from blood, taken in a trial of the OX40 agonist ivuxolimab. The rearrangement uses TRBV5-1 and TRBJ2-5; 7 bases fit TRBD1. This sequence originates from an adult with an advanced solid tumor such as melanoma, head and neck, liver or kidney cancer. The CDR3 loop reads CASSSGTAQETQYF. The CDR3 DNA reads as TGCGCCAGCAGCAGTGGGACAGCCCAAGAGACCCAGTACTTC. The whole variable domain, filled in from reference TRBV5-1 and TRBJ2-5, reads KAGVTQTPRYLIKTRGQQVTLSCSPISGHRSVSWYQQTPGQGLQFLFEYFSETQRNKGNFPGRFSGRQFSNSRSEMNVSTLELGDSALYLCASSSGTAQETQYFGPGTRLLVL.